This TCR beta chain was observed in a study of T cells after somatic rescue of genetic block. Clones were sequenced by immunoSEQ multiplex PCR, and TCRdb holds only the in-frame ones, with some missing. Of tens of thousands of clones in the sample, roughly 90% were seen once. This CDR3 contains 13 residues. Germline assignment: CDR1 SGHVS and CDR2 FNYEAQ. V was pared by 4 bases and J by 6 bases, with 10 bases between. The chain carries TRBV7-6 and TRBJ2-1, with D possibly TRBD1 on 5 matching bases. This TCR was recovered from a man under 40. The material sequenced was peripheral blood mononuclear cells (PBMCs). CDR3 DNA sequence: TGTGCCAGCAGCTCCTCCAGGGTCAATGAGCAGTTCTTC. This codes for CASSSSRVNEQFF. Filled out from reference TRBV7-6 and TRBJ2-1, the complete variable domain reads GAGVSQSPRYKVTKRGQDVALRCDPISGHVSLYWYRQALGQGPEFLTYFNYEAQQDKSGLPNDRFSAERPEGSISTLTIQRTEQRDSAMYRCASSSSRVNEQFFGPGTRLTVL.